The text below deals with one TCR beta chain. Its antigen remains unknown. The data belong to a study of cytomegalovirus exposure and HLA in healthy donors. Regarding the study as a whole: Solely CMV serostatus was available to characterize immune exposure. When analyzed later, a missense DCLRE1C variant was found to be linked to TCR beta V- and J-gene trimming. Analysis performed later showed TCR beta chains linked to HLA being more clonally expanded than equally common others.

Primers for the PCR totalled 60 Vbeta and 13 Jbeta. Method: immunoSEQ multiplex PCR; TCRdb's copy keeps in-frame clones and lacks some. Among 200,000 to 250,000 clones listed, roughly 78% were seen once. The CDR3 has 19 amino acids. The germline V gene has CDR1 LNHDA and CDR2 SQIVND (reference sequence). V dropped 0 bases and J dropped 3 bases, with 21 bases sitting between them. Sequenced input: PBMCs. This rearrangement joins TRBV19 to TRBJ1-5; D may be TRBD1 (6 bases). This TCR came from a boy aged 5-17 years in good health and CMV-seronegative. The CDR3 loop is CASSIDRPLGGATNQPQHF. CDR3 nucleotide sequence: TGTGCCAGTAGTATAGATCGTCCTCTGGGGGGGGCAACCAATCAGCCCCAGCATTTT.